This TCR beta chain is from a study of T cell changes during pregnancy in multiple sclerosis. Profiling relied on immunoSEQ multiplex PCR, and the TCRdb table lists in-frame clones only, not all of them. The data contain about 59,000 clones, roughly 88% of them singletons. This clone showed up just once. The V gene's germline CDR1 is PRHDT and CDR2 FYEKMQ (reference sequence). The CDR3 length is 18 residues. Trimming cost V 4 bases and J 3 bases, with 25 bases left between them. Sequencing was performed on peripheral blood, taken in the second trimester of pregnancy. This receptor was taken from a female donor with multiple sclerosis, enrolled in a pregnancy study. The chain has TRBV13 and TRBJ2-7, with a possible D match to TRBD1 (5 bases). The CDR3: CASSSRVPRHLGDYEQYF. CDR3 coding DNA: TGTGCCAGCAGCTCCCGCGTACCCCGACATCTAGGGGACTACGAGCAGTACTTC.